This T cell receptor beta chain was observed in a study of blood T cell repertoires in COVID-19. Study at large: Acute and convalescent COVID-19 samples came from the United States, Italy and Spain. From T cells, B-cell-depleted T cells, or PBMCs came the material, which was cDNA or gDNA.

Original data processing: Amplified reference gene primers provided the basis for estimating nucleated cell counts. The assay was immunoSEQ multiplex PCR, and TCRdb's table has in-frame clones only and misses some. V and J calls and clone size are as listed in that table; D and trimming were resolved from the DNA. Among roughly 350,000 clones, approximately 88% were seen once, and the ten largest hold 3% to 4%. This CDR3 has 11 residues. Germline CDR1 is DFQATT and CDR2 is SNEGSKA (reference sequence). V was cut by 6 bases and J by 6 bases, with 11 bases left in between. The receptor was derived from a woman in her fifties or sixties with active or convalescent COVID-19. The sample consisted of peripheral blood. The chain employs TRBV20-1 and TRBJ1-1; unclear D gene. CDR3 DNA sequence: TGCAGTGCCGCACCCGAGGCTGAAGCTTTCTTT. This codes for CSAAPEAEAFF.